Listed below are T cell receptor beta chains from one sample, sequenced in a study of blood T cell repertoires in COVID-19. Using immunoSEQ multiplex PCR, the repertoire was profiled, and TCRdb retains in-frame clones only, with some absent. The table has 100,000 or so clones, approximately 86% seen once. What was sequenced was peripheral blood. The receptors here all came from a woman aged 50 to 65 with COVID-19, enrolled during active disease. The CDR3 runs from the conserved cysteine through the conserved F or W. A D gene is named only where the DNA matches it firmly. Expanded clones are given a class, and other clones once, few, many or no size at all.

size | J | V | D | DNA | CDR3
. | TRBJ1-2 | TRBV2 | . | TGTGCCAGCAGGCAGGACATAAACTATGGCTACACCTTC | CASRQDINYGYTF
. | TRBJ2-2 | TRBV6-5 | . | TGTGCCAGCAGTTACTCGAACAGGGAATACACCGGGGAGCTGTTTTTT | CASSYSNREYTGELFF
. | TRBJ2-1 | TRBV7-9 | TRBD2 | TGTGCCAGCAGACCGAGACTAGCGGGGTTCGACAATGAGCAGTTCTTC | CASRPRLAGFDNEQFF
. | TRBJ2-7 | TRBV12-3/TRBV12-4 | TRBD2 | TGTGCCAGCGGGAGCGGGGGGAGCGAGCAGTACTTC | CASGSGGSEQYF
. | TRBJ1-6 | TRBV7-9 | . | TGTGCCAGCAGCTCGACCGGGCCCCTCCACTTT | CASSSTGPLHF
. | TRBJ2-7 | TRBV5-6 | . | TGTGCCAGCAGCTTGGCAGGGACCTACGAGCAGTACTTC | CASSLAGTYEQYF
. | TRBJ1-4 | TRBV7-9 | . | TGTGCCAGCAGCGGAGGGGAAAAACTGTTTTTT | CASSGGEKLFF
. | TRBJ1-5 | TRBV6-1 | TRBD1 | TGTGCCAGCAGTGAAATGGGGACAGTCAATCAGCCCCAGCATTTT | CASSEMGTVNQPQHF
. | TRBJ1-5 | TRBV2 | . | TGTGCCAGCCAGATCCGGGGGCCCCAGCATTTT | CASQIRGPQHF
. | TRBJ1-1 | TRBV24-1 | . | TGTGCCACCAGTGATTTCGGCGGCGGGAACACTGAAGCTTTCTTT | CATSDFGGGNTEAFF
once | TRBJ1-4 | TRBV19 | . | TGTGCCAGTAGTACACACAGGGAAGGTAATGAAAAACTGTTTTTT | CASSTHREGNEKLFF
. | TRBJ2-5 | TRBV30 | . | TGTGCCTGGAGTGTACCGGACAGTTACCAAGAGACCCAGTACTTC | CAWSVPDSYQETQYF
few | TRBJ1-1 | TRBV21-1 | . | TGTGCCAGCAGCAAATTCAAAGGGGCCGGGAACACTGAAGCTTTCTTT | CASSKFKGAGNTEAFF
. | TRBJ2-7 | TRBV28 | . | TGTGCCAGCAGCCGATACGACACTTACGAGCAGTACTTC | CASSRYDTYEQYF
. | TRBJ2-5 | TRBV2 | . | TGTGCCAGCAGTGGGTATAACGGGGATACCCAGTACTTC | CASSGYNGDTQYF
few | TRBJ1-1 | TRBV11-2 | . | TGTGCCAGCAGCTTGAAGTCCGGTGTCTATACTGAAGCTTTCTTT | CASSLKSGVYTEAFF
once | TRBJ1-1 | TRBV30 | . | TGTGCCTGGAGTGTGGTAATCACTAACCCTATGAACACTGAAGCTTTCTTT | CAWSVVITNPMNTEAFF
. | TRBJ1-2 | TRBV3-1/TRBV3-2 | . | TGTGCCAGCAGCCAAACAAGGGGTGGCTACACCTTC | CASSQTRGGYTF